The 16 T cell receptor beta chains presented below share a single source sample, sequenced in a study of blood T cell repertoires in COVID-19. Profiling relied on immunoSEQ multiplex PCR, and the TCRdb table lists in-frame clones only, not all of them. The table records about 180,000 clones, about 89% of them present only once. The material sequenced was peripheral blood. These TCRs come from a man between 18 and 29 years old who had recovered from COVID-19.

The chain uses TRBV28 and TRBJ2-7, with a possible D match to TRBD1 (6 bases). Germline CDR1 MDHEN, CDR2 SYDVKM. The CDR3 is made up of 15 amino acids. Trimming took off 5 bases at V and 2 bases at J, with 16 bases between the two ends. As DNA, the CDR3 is TGTGCCAGCAGTCCCCAGGTCAGGGGTGCCTACGAGCAGTACTTC. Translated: CASSPQVRGAYEQYF.

The CDR3 coding sequence is TGTGCCATCAGTGATAGTTTGAGCACAGATACGCAGTATTTT. This gives the protein CAISDSLSTDTQYF. The V gene is TRBV10-3, the J gene TRBJ2-3, with D uncertain. The germline CDR1 and CDR2 sequences are ENHRY and SYGVKD. This CDR3 is built from 14 residues. V dropped 3 bases and J dropped 0 bases, with 7 bases sitting between them.

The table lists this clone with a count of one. DNA of the CDR3: TGTGCCAGCAGTTTATCCGGACTAGCGGGAGTCATTGAGCAGTTCTTC. Its translation is CASSLSGLAGVIEQFF. This chain uses TRBV28 with TRBJ2-1; 13 bases line up with TRBD2. J was trimmed by 9 bases and V by 1 base; bases with no gene match: 6. CDR1 and CDR2 from the germline V gene are MDHEN and SYDVKM. This CDR3 spans 16 amino acids. Full variable domain (rest looked up from reference TRBV28 and TRBJ2-1): DVKVTQSSRYLVKRTGEKVFLECVQDMDHENMFWYRQDPGLGLRLIYFSYDVKMKEKGDIPEGYSVSREKKERFSLILESASTNQTSMYLCASSLSGLAGVIEQFFGPGTRLTVL.

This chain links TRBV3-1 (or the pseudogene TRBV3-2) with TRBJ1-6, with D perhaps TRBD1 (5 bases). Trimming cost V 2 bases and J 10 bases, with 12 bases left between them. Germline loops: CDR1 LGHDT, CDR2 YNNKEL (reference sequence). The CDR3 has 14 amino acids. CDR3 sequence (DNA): TGTGCCAGCAGCCAATGGCAGGGAAACTCACCCCTCCACTTT. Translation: CASSQWQGNSPLHF.

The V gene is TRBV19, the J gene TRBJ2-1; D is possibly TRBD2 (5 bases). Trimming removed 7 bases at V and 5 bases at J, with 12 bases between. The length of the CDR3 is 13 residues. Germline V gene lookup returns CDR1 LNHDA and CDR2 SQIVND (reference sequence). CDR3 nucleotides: TGTGCCAGTACATCCGGGGTCAACAATGAGCAGTTCTTC. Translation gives CASTSGVNNEQFF.

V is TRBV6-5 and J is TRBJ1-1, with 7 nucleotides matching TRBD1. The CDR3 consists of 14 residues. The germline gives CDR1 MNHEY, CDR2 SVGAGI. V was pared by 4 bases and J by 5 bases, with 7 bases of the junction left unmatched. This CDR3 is CASSSTGKGTEAFF. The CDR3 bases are TGTGCCAGCAGTTCGACAGGGAAAGGGACTGAAGCTTTCTTT.

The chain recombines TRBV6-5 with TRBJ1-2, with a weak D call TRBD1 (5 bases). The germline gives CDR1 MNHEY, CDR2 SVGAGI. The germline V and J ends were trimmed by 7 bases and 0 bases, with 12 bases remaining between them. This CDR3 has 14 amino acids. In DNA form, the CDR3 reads TGTGCCAGCAACCCGGGGGGGGCTAACTATGGCTACACCTTC. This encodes CASNPGGANYGYTF.

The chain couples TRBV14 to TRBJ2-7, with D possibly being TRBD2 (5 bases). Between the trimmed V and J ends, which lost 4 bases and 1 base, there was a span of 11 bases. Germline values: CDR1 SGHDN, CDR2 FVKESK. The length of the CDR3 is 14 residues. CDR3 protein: CASSPRELSYEQYF. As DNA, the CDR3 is TGTGCCAGCAGCCCCCGGGAACTGTCCTACGAGCAGTACTTC. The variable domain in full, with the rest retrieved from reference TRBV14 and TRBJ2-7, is EAGVTQFPSHSVIEKGQTVTLRCDPISGHDNLYWYRRVMGKEIKFLLHFVKESKQDESGMPNNRFLAERTGGTYSTLKVQPAELEDSGVYFCASSPRELSYEQYFGPGTRLTVT.

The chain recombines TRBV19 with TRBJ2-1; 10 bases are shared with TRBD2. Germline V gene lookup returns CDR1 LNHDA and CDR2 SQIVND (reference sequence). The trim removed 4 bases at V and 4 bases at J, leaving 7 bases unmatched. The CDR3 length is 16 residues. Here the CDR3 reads CASSSPPSGSYNEQFF. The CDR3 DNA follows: TGTGCCAGTAGTAGCCCTCCTAGCGGGAGTTACAATGAGCAGTTCTTC.

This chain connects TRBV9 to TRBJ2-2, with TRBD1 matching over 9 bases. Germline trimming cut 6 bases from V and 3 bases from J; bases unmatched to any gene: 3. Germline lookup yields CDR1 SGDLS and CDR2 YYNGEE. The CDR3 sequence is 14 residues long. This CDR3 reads CASTGTGYTGELFF. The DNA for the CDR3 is TGTGCCAGCACCGGGACAGGGTACACCGGGGAGCTGTTTTTT.

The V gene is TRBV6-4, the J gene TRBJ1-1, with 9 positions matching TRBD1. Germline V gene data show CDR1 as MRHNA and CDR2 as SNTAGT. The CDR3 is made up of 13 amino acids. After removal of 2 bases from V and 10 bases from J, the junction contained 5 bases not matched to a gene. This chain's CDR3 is CASSDGGQGRAFF. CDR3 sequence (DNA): TGTGCCAGCAGTGACGGGGGACAGGGACGAGCTTTCTTT.

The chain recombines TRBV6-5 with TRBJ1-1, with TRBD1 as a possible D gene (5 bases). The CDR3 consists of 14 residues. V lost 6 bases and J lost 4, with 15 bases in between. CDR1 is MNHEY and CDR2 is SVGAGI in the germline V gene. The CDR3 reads CASRIDLQGTEAFF. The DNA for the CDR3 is TGTGCCAGCAGAATTGACCTTCAGGGCACTGAAGCTTTCTTT.

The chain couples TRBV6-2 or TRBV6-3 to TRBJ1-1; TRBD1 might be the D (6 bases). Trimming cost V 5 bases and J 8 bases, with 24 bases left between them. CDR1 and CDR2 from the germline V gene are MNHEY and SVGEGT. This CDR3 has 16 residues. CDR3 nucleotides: TGTGCCAGCAGTCAACATCAAACAGGGTTCGAGGGAGAAGCTTTCTTT. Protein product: CASSQHQTGFEGEAFF.

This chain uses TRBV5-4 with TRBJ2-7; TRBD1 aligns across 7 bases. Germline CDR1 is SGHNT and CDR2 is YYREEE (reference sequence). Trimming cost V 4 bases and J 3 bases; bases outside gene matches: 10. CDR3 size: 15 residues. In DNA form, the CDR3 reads TGTGCCAGCAGCCGAACAGGGGTGGGGATCTACGAGCAGTACTTC. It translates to CASSRTGVGIYEQYF.

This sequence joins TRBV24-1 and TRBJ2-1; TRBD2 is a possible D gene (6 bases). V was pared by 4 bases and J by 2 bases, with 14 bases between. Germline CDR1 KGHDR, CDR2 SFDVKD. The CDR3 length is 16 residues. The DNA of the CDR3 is TGTGCCACCAGTGACCGCGTAGCGGAGACCTACAATGAGCAGTTCTTC. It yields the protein CATSDRVAETYNEQFF.

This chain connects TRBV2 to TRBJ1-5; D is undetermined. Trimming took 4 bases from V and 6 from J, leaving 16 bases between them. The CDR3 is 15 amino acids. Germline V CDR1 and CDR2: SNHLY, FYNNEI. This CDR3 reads CASSVEGGGFQPQHF. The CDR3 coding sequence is TGTGCCAGCAGTGTGGAAGGCGGAGGTTTTCAGCCCCAGCATTTT.